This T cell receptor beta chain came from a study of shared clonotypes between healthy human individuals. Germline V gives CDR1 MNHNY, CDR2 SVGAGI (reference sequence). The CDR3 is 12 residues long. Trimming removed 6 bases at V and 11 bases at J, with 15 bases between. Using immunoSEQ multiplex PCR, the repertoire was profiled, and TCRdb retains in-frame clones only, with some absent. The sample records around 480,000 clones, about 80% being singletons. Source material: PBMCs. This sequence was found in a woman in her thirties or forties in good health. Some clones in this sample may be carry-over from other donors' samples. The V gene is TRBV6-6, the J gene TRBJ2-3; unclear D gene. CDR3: CASSYSLYEQYF. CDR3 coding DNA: TGTGCCAGCAGCTACAGCTTATACGAGCAGTATTTT.